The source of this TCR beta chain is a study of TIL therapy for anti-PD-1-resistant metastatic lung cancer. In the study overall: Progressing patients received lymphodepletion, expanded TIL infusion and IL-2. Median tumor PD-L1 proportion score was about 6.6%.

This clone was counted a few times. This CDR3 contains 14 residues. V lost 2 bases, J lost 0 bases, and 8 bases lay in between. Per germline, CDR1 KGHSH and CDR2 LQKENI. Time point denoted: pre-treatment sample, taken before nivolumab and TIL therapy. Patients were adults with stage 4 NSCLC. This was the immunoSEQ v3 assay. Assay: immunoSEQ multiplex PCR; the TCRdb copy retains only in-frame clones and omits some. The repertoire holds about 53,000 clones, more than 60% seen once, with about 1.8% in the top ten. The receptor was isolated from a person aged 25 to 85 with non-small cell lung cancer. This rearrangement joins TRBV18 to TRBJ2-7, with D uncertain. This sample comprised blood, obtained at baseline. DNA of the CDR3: TGTGCCAGCTCACCAGGGCAGAGCTCCTACGAGCAGTACTTC. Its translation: CASSPGQSSYEQYF.